These 14 T cell receptor beta chains came from one sample sequenced in a study of cytomegalovirus exposure and HLA in healthy donors. Primers included in the PCR were 60 Vbeta and 13 Jbeta primers. Measured with immunoSEQ multiplex PCR; TCRdb has only the in-frame clones, and not every one. The data contain fewer than 250,000 clones, about 81% of them singletons. The sequencing input was PBMCs. Receptors were obtained from a man aged 25-45 years in good health and CMV-seropositive.

This clone appeared a few times. The chain is built from TRBV27 and TRBJ1-1; perhaps TRBD1 as D (5 bases). The germline CDR1 and CDR2 sequences are MNHEY and SMNVEV (reference sequence). The V end was cut by 5 bases, the J end by 8 bases, with 15 bases between. The CDR3 has 13 residues. DNA of the CDR3: TGTGCCAGCAGTCCCGCGGGGGGGAGCGAAGCTTTCTTT. Encoded protein: CASSPAGGSEAFF.

V usage is TRBV7-9 and J usage is TRBJ1-2; 8 bases map to TRBD1. The CDR3 is 14 residues long. V trimming: 5 bases; J trimming: 2 bases; junction bases outside the gene matches: 4. Germline CDR1 is SEHNR and CDR2 is FQNEAQ (reference sequence). The CDR3 DNA follows: TGTGCCAGCAGCGGCCGGACAGGGAACTATGGCTACACCTTC. Its protein product is CASSGRTGNYGYTF.

Of note for this clone: One junction end disagrees with the germline gene, perhaps due to a read error. This rearrangement joins TRBV9 to TRBJ2-2; tentative D call: TRBD2 (7 bases). Germline V gives CDR1 SGDLS, CDR2 YYNGEE. The CDR3 runs 16 residues. The CDR3 region is CASTVRGGAGTGELFF. CDR3 coding DNA: TGTGCCAGCACCGTAAGGGGGGGCGCGGGGACCGGGGAGCTGTTTTTT.

This clone has just one count. The CDR3 DNA sequence: TGTGCCAGTAGTATGTGGAGAACCTCCTACGAGCAGTACTTC. Translating it yields CASSMWRTSYEQYF. The chain carries TRBV19 and TRBJ2-7; D is ambiguous. This CDR3 has 14 residues. The germline gives CDR1 LNHDA, CDR2 SQIVND (reference sequence). The ends were cut back, 3 bases at V and 0 bases at J, with 9 bases in the middle.

The chain uses TRBV28 and TRBJ1-2; 7 bases fit TRBD1. Unmatched junction bases numbered 5, after V lost 5 bases and J lost 8 bases. This CDR3 has 12 amino acids. From germline, CDR1 is MDHEN and CDR2 SYDVKM. CDR3 residues: CASSDRANGYTF. The DNA for the CDR3 is TGTGCCAGCAGTGACAGGGCCAACGGCTACACCTTC.

This clone has a handful of counts. CDR3 region: CASSPSGGAGDTQYF. In DNA, the CDR3 is TGTGCCAGCAGCCCTAGCGGGGGGGCTGGGGATACGCAGTATTTT. This sequence joins TRBV7-3 and TRBJ2-3; 12 bases are shared with TRBD2. Germline trimming cut 5 bases from V and 6 bases from J; bases unmatched to any gene: 6. The CDR3 consists of 15 residues. Germline CDR1 reads SGHTA; CDR2 reads FQGTGA.

This rearrangement joins TRBV6-5 to TRBJ1-2, with TRBD1 as a possible D gene (5 bases). The V gene's germline CDR1 is MNHEY and CDR2 SVGAGI. The CDR3 extends over 14 amino acids. V was trimmed by 4 bases and J by 4 bases, leaving 13 bases between them. The CDR3 protein is CASSFRSQVYGYTF. CDR3 DNA: TGTGCCAGCAGTTTTAGATCACAGGTCTATGGCTACACCTTC.

The V gene is TRBV9, the J gene TRBJ1-1; D remains ambiguous. There are 14 residues in the CDR3. Germline V lookup: CDR1 SGDLS, CDR2 YYNGEE. V lost 0 bases to trimming and J lost 0 bases, with 6 bases between them. CDR3 protein: CASSVATVNTEAFF. The CDR3 bases are TGTGCCAGCAGCGTAGCTACGGTGAACACTGAAGCTTTCTTT.

The chain has TRBV29-1 and TRBJ2-1, with 10 bases aligning to TRBD2. This CDR3 has 14 amino acids. Germline V gene sequence: CDR1 SQVTM, CDR2 ANQGSEA. V trimming: 8 bases; J trimming: 2 bases; junction bases outside the gene matches: 6. The CDR3 DNA is TGCAGCTCGACTAGCGGGTTAACCTACAATGAGCAGTTCTTC. Translating gives CSSTSGLTYNEQFF.

The chain uses TRBV5-4 and TRBJ1-1; 10 bases align to TRBD1. The CDR3 runs to 17 residues. After removal of 2 bases from V and 5 bases from J, the junction contained 12 bases not matched to a gene. Germline assignment: CDR1 SGHNT and CDR2 YYREEE (reference sequence). DNA of the CDR3: TGTGCCAGCAGCTTAGGAGCGGGACAGGGGCGGGGGACTGAAGCTTTCTTT. It translates to CASSLGAGQGRGTEAFF.

Sample share makes this clone medium-sized. The chain employs TRBV7-6 and TRBJ2-7; 11 nucleotides line up with TRBD2. V lost 5 bases, J lost 5 bases, and 8 bases stayed unmatched. The CDR3 has 15 residues. Germline V gene data show CDR1 as SGHVS and CDR2 as FNYEAQ. As DNA, the CDR3 is TGTGCCAGCAGCCCGATGCTAGCGGGGGGTGACGAGCAGTACTTC. Protein product: CASSPMLAGGDEQYF.

This chain connects TRBV30 to TRBJ2-5, with 9 bases matching TRBD1. Germline-derived CDR1 and CDR2 are GTSNPN and SVGIG (reference sequence). The V gene end was trimmed by 2 bases and the J gene end by 4 bases; junction bases not matched to a gene: 5. This CDR3 has 14 amino acids. The CDR3 is CAWSRTGVRETQYF. The CDR3 nucleotides read TGTGCCTGGAGTCGGACAGGGGTGAGAGAGACCCAGTACTTC.

The chain carries TRBV6-5 and TRBJ2-7, with 9 bases fitting TRBD1. In germline, CDR1 is MNHEY, CDR2 SVGAGI. The V segment lost 7 bases and the J segment 3 bases; nucleotides outside the gene matches: 7. This CDR3 has 14 amino acids. CDR3 sequence reads: CASIWDRVHYEQYF. In nucleotides, the CDR3 is TGTGCCAGCATCTGGGACAGGGTTCACTACGAGCAGTACTTC.

In its sample, this clone was seen a few times. The chain couples TRBV9 to TRBJ1-4; TRBD1 agrees at 9 bases. V trimming: 5 bases; J trimming: 8 bases; junction bases outside the gene matches: 10. Germline loops: CDR1 SGDLS, CDR2 YYNGEE. The CDR3 loop spans 15 amino acids. The CDR3, as DNA: TGTGCCAGCAGTTCGACAGGGGGTGCAAAAGAAAAACTGTTTTTT. Protein: CASSSTGGAKEKLFF.